This is a list of T cell receptor beta chains from one sample in a study of T cell changes during pregnancy in multiple sclerosis. The assay was immunoSEQ multiplex PCR, and TCRdb's table has in-frame clones only and misses some. The table records tens of thousands of clones, 75% to 95% of them present only once. The sample was CD4+ T cells from peripheral blood mononuclear cells, taken before pregnancy. Every receptor here comes from a female donor with multiple sclerosis, enrolled in a pregnancy study. Each CDR3 is given with its conserved first and last residue. D genes are given only for firm matches. Clone size is stated in some rows and not others, as once, few, many or a class when expanded.

>TRBV7-2|NA|TRBJ2-2|TRBD2
TGTGCCAGCAGCTTAGAGGGTAGCGGGGGAAGAACCGGGGAGCTGTTTTTT
CASSLEGSGGRTGELFF
>TRBV7-2|NA|TRBJ2-2|NA
TGTGCCAGCAGCTTAGCGGCTAACACCGGGGAGCTGTTTTTT
CASSLAANTGELFF
>TRBV28|once|TRBJ2-7|TRBD1
TGTGCCAGCAGTGAGAGATACAGGGGGCGCCACGAGCAGTACTTC
CASSERYRGRHEQYF
>TRBV11-3|once|TRBJ2-7|TRBD1
TGTGCCAGCAGCTGGGGGACAGGGTCCTACGAGCAGTACTTC
CASSWGTGSYEQYF
>TRBV11-3|NA|TRBJ1-4|NA
TGTGCCAGCAGCCTAACAGGAAGAGTAAATGAAAAACTGTTTTTT
CASSLTGRVNEKLFF
>TRBV6-5|NA|TRBJ2-1|TRBD2
TGTGCCAGCACGTCGCGGACTAGCGGGACCAATGAGCAGTTCTTC
CASTSRTSGTNEQFF
>TRBV6-1|NA|TRBJ2-1|NA
TGTGCCAGCAGTGGGGCCTTCGAGCAGTTCTTC
CASSGAFEQFF
>TRBV6-1|NA|TRBJ1-5|NA
TGTGCCAGCAGTGAGGGACACCCGAAGCAGCCCCAGCATTTT
CASSEGHPKQPQHF
>TRBV6-5|NA|TRBJ1-4|NA
TGTGCCAGCAGCCTTAATCCGCCAGGGGAAAAACTGTTTTTT
CASSLNPPGEKLFF
>TRBV5-4|once|TRBJ2-1|NA
TGTGCCAGCAGCTCCAGAGCATCGGCGGGCCGCTCCTACAATGAGCAGTTCTTC
CASSSRASAGRSYNEQFF
>TRBV18|NA|TRBJ2-6|TRBD2
TGTGCCAGCTCGCACCATCCCGGGGGGGCTGGGGCCAACGTCCTGACTTTC
CASSHHPGGAGANVLTF
>TRBV11-2|NA|TRBJ1-2|NA
TGTGCCAGCAGCTCAACGACACAGGGAGCATATGGCTACACCTTC
CASSSTTQGAYGYTF
>TRBV28|NA|TRBJ1-5|NA
TGTGCCAGCAGGCCTCCCCAGGGGAACAATCAGCCCCAGCATTTT
CASRPPQGNNQPQHF
>TRBV7-8|once|TRBJ1-5|TRBD1
TGTGCCAGCAATCAGGGGGCGATTCTACAGCCCCAGCATTTT
CASNQGAILQPQHF
>TRBV11-2|NA|TRBJ2-1|NA
TGTGCCAGCAGCTTAAAGGCGGGCAATCCCGACTACAATGAGCAGTTCTTC
CASSLKAGNPDYNEQFF
>TRBV10-3|few|TRBJ2-1|TRBD1
TGTGCCATCAGTGAGCCAGGACAGGGAGAGCAGTTCTTC
CAISEPGQGEQFF
>TRBV7-3|once|TRBJ2-5|NA
TGTGCCAGCAGCACCACTTCCGCGGAGACCCAGTACTTC
CASSTTSAETQYF
>TRBV6-6|NA|TRBJ2-2|TRBD1
TGTGCCAGCAGTTACTCGGACAGGGGGACCGGGGAGCTGTTTTTT
CASSYSDRGTGELFF
>TRBV18|few|TRBJ1-5|NA
TGTGCCAGCTCACCACCAGGGGCTGATCAGCCCCAGCATTTT
CASSPPGADQPQHF
>TRBV5-1|NA|TRBJ2-1|NA
TGCGCCAGCAGCATACGGGAAAACCCCTACAATGAGCAGTTCTTC
CASSIRENPYNEQFF
>TRBV18|NA|TRBJ2-1|TRBD2
TGTGCCAGCTCACCAGGTACCGGGACTAGCGGTCCGGCCCACTACAATGAGCAGTTCTTC
CASSPGTGTSGPAHYNEQFF
>TRBV28|NA|TRBJ1-2|TRBD1
TGTGCCAGCAGTGGAGGGGACAGGTCGTATGGCTACACCTTC
CASSGGDRSYGYTF
>TRBV19|NA|TRBJ1-4|TRBD1
TGTGCCAGTAGTTTACGGACTACCGGGACAGTGAATGAAAAACTGTTTTTT
CASSLRTTGTVNEKLFF
>TRBV4-1|NA|TRBJ1-2|NA
TGCGCCAGCAGCCAAGATCCCTGGGACACCTCTAACTATGGCTACACCTTC
CASSQDPWDTSNYGYTF
>TRBV10-3|NA|TRBJ2-5|TRBD2
TGTGCCATCAGTGACCCCCGGGGGGGAACTCAAGAGACCCAGTACTTC
CAISDPRGGTQETQYF
>TRBV9|NA|TRBJ2-5|NA
TGTGCCAGCAGCGTAGGCACAGGACAAGAGACCCAGTACTTC
CASSVGTGQETQYF
>TRBV9|NA|TRBJ1-1|NA
TGTGCCAGCAGCGTAGAAGCGGGTTTCACTGAAGCTTTCTTT
CASSVEAGFTEAFF
>TRBV7-6|NA|TRBJ2-3|NA
TGTGCCAGCAGCTTACAGGGAAACACAGATACGCAGTATTTT
CASSLQGNTDTQYF
>TRBV6-5|NA|TRBJ2-2|TRBD2
TGTGCCAGCAGTTCAATAGGTGCGGGGGCCGGGGAGCTGTTTTTT
CASSSIGAGAGELFF
>TRBV5-1|NA|TRBJ1-1|NA
TGCGCCAGCAGCCCGCAGACAGGTTGGGACACTGAAGCTTTCTTT
CASSPQTGWDTEAFF
>TRBV4-1|NA|TRBJ2-7|NA
TGCGCCAGCAGCCAGCCTCCCCCCGCAGGGATGAGCGAGCAGTACTTC
CASSQPPPAGMSEQYF
>TRBV9|once|TRBJ2-7|NA
TGTGCCAGCAGCGTAGCCCCCTTCGACGAGCAGTACTTC
CASSVAPFDEQYF
>TRBV9|once|TRBJ2-3|TRBD2
TGTGCCAGCAGCGTGCTGGCGGGAGTTTCAGATACGCAGTATTTT
CASSVLAGVSDTQYF
>TRBV28|NA|TRBJ1-5|TRBD1
TGTGCCAGCAGTTTTAGGGACAGGGTGGGTCAGCCCCAGCATTTT
CASSFRDRVGQPQHF
>TRBV5-4|NA|TRBJ1-4|NA
TGTGCCAGCAGCTTGCCTCAGGGAGGAAAACTGTTTTTT
CASSLPQGGKLFF
>TRBV19|NA|TRBJ2-1|NA
TGTGCCAGTAGTATAGTATTGGGGGCGAATGAGCAGTTCTTC
CASSIVLGANEQFF
>TRBV27|NA|TRBJ1-6|TRBD1
TGTGCCAGCAGTTTTCAGGGGGATTCACCCCTCCACTTT
CASSFQGDSPLHF
>TRBV19|NA|TRBJ1-1|NA
TGTGCCAGTAATCCCCAGAGGGGAGGTTACACTGAAGCTTTCTTT
CASNPQRGGYTEAFF
>TRBV29-1|NA|TRBJ1-1|TRBD1
TGCAGCGTTGAAGTATCGGCAGGGGGCCTGGAAGCTTTCTTT
CSVEVSAGGLEAFF
>TRBV19|once|TRBJ1-1|NA
TGTGCCAGTGAAAGATCCCCGGGACATAGGTCTTGGGCTTTCTTT
CASERSPGHRSWAFF
>TRBV2|once|TRBJ2-3|TRBD2
TGTGCCAGCAGTTTAGCGGGGGGGCTGGTAGATACGCAGTATTTT
CASSLAGGLVDTQYF
>TRBV28|NA|TRBJ2-7|TRBD2
TGTGCCAGCAGCCCTTCTTTCGGGAGGGCCTACGAGCAGTACTTC
CASSPSFGRAYEQYF
>TRBV5-1|NA|TRBJ1-6|NA
TGCGCCAGCAGCTTGATTCCAGGGGATTCACCCCTCCACTTT
CASSLIPGDSPLHF
>TRBV6-1|NA|TRBJ2-7|NA
TGTGCCAGCAGTACGGATGGGAGGCCAACCTACGAGCAGTACTTC
CASSTDGRPTYEQYF
>TRBV28|NA|TRBJ2-3|NA
TGTGCCAGCAGTTTCGATGTTCATAGCGGTTCGGCTACGCAGTATTTT
CASSFDVHSGSATQYF
>TRBV7-6|NA|TRBJ1-5|NA
TGTGCCAGCAGCTCGCCTCTCTCCATTCCTGGCGGAAGCAATCAGCCCCAGCATTTT
CASSSPLSIPGGSNQPQHF
>TRBV13|NA|TRBJ2-1|TRBD1
TGTGCCAGCAGCGAAACGGGACAGGGCCACAATGAGCAGTTCTTC
CASSETGQGHNEQFF
>TRBV18|NA|TRBJ1-6|TRBD1
TGTGCCAGCTCACCGGGGACAGGGAGGTCACCCCTCCACTTT
CASSPGTGRSPLHF
>TRBV2|NA|TRBJ1-1|NA
TGTGCCAGCACCGGGGACACCAACACTGAAGCTTTCTTT
CASTGDTNTEAFF
>TRBV5-1|NA|TRBJ2-5|NA
TGCGCCAGCAGCTTGGGGGAAGGGGTGGAGACCCAGTACTTC
CASSLGEGVETQYF
>TRBV6-1|NA|TRBJ1-2|TRBD1
TGTGCCAGCAGTGAGGGGACAGCTCGAGCCCGAGGCTACACCTTC
CASSEGTARARGYTF
>TRBV7-9|once|TRBJ1-1|TRBD1
TGTGCCAGCAGCCTGCAATTCGGGACAGGCGCTGAAGCTTTCTTT
CASSLQFGTGAEAFF
>TRBV27|NA|TRBJ2-7|NA
TGTGCCAGCAGTCCCAGGACAGAATCCTACGAGCAGTACTTC
CASSPRTESYEQYF
>TRBV9|few|TRBJ1-2|NA
TGTGCCAGCAGCGCCGATTTTGTGGGCAGGGGCTATGGCTACACCTTC
CASSADFVGRGYGYTF